Included here is one T cell receptor (beta chain) sequence, with context. The protocol was immunoSEQ multiplex PCR, while the TCRdb copy is restricted to in-frame clones and leaves out a portion. The sample holds 55,000 to 65,000 clones, 70% to 90% seen once. The data stem from a study of OX40 agonist ivuxolimab in advanced cancers. CDR1 SGDLS and CDR2 YYNGEE come from the germline V gene. Trimming pared 4 bases from V and 9 bases from J, leaving 13 bases between. The CDR3 is 13 residues long. Sequencing was performed on CD4+ or CD8+ T cells sorted from blood, taken in a trial of the OX40 agonist ivuxolimab. The V and J genes are TRBV9 and TRBJ1-4, with no clear D. The sequence was collected from an adult with an advanced solid tumor such as melanoma, head and neck, liver or kidney cancer. This chain's CDR3 is CASSPSIGKKLFF. For the CDR3, the DNA is TGTGCCAGCAGCCCCTCAATCGGGAAAAAACTGTTTTTT.